The TCR beta chain described here comes from a study of long-term antiretroviral therapy in people with HIV. Turning to the study itself: The oldest specimens predate the 2015 immediate-ART recommendation by about a decade.

Runs used v3.0 of the immunoSEQ assay and were done at survey level. Libraries were prepared by immunoSEQ multiplex PCR; TCRdb keeps only in-frame clonotypes and omits some of them. The data contain about 11,000 clones, around 80% of them singletons. This CDR3 is built from 16 residues. Germline V gene sequence: CDR1 LNHNV, CDR2 YYDKDF (reference sequence). The junction had 9 bases not matched to a gene; V was cut back by 0 bases and J by 10 bases. The sequence was collected from a man in his forties with HIV. The chain combines TRBV15 with TRBJ2-2; 9 nucleotides match TRBD2. Sequencing used unsorted PBMCs, obtained 1.2 years after starting antiretroviral therapy. DNA of the CDR3: TGTGCCACCAGCAGAGAAAGCGGGGGGCCTATTTTGGAGCTGTTTTTT. Its protein is CATSRESGGPILELFF.